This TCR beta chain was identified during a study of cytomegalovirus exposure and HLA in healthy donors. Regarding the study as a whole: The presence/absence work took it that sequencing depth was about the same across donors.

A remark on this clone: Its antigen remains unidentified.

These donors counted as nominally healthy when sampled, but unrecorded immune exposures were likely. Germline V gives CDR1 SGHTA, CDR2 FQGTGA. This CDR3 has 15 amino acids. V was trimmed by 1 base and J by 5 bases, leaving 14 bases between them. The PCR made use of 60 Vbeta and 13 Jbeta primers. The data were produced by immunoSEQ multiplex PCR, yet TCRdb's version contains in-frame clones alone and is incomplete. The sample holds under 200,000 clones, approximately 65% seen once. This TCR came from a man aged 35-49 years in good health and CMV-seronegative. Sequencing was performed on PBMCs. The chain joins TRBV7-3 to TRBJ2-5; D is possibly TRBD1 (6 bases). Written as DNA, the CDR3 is TGTGCCAGCAGCTTAAGGGGCAGGGGATTGGAGACCCAGTACTTC. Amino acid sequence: CASSLRGRGLETQYF.